These T cell receptor beta chains were read from a single sample in a study of T cell clonotyping in hematopoietic cell transplantation. Measured with immunoSEQ multiplex PCR; TCRdb has only the in-frame clones, and not every one. The sample shows under 9,000 clones, less than 70% of them seen only once. The specimen comprised peripheral blood mononuclear cells, sampled 100 days after allogeneic stem cell transplant. The receptor source for this set is a male patient between 60 and 69 years old who had an allogeneic stem cell transplant from an unrelated donor, so the T cells may come from the graft donor. Some clones in this sample may be carry-over from other donors' samples. CDR3s include the opening cysteine and the closing phenylalanine or tryptophan. The D gene is left open where the match is weak. Size is stated for part of the rows, as once, few or many counts, or as a class when the clone is expanded.

>NA|NA|TRBV19|TRBJ2-7
TGTGCCAGTAGTATAGACCTCCCCTACGAGCAGTACTTC
CASSIDLPYEQYF
>NA|TRBD1|TRBV7-9|TRBJ2-1
TGTGCCAGCAGCTTAGGACCGAGTGGGACAGGCTTTGGCAATGAGCAGTTCTTC
CASSLGPSGTGFGNEQFF
>few|TRBD2|TRBV4-1|TRBJ2-1
TGCGCCAGCAGCCAAGTTAACAAGCGGGAAGGCGGCAATGAGCAGTTCTTC
CASSQVNKREGGNEQFF
>medium-sized|TRBD1|TRBV29-1|TRBJ1-1
TGCAGCGCCGGGAGGGGGCGAGGGGAAGAAGCTTTCTTT
CSAGRGRGEEAFF
>NA|NA|TRBV11-3|TRBJ2-2
TGTGCCAGCAGCTTTCTAGAGGGCACCGGGGAGCTGTTTTTT
CASSFLEGTGELFF
>NA|NA|TRBV28|TRBJ1-1
TGTGCCAGCAGTTTACAGGGCACTGAAGCTTTCTTT
CASSLQGTEAFF
>few|NA|TRBV4-1|TRBJ2-7
TGCGCCAGCAGCCAGGACAGCCAGGGTAGCTACGAGCAGTACTTC
CASSQDSQGSYEQYF
>NA|NA|TRBV21-1|TRBJ1-5
TGTGCCAGCAGCATGGGGCTACGGGACAGAGAACTATATAGCAATCAGCCCCAGCATTTT
CASSMGLRDRELYSNQPQHF
>few|NA|TRBV6-5|TRBJ2-7
TGTGCCATCAGTGACCCTAGTCACAGGGACGAGCAGTACTTC
CAISDPSHRDEQYF
>NA|NA|TRBV6-5|TRBJ1-1
TGTGCCAGCAGTTACTCGCCGGGAGGAGAAGCTTTCTTT
CASSYSPGGEAFF
>NA|NA|TRBV2|TRBJ1-1
TGTGCCAGCAGTGGACGTGATGAACGAGCTTTCTTT
CASSGRDERAFF
>NA|NA|TRBV7-2|TRBJ2-2
TGTGCCAGCAGCCCCAGTTTACTAGGGGTCACCGGGGAGCTGTTTTTT
CASSPSLLGVTGELFF
>NA|NA|TRBV6-1|TRBJ2-7
TGTGCCAGCAGTGATTTAGTAACCGGGACACCCCACTACGAGCAGTACTTC
CASSDLVTGTPHYEQYF
>NA|TRBD2|TRBV2|TRBJ2-1
TGTGCCAGCAGTGTCCTGACTAGCGGGGGGAATGAGCAGTTCTTC
CASSVLTSGGNEQFF
>NA|NA|TRBV7-3|TRBJ2-7
TGTGCCAGCAGCCGGTTCGGACCCATGGTGGGAGAGCAGTACTTC
CASSRFGPMVGEQYF